This T cell receptor beta chain derives from a study of long-term antiretroviral therapy in people with HIV (dated by TCRdb to between 2021 and 2024). General notes on the study: Collection of the earliest samples took place about a decade ahead of the 2015 WHO recommendation for immediate ART, at a time when ART was typically delayed until CD4 counts fell. Whether ART initiation and durable HIV suppression were associated with changes in peripheral blood TRB repertoire composition and diversity was tested in a retrospective serial study. A total of approximately 200 cryopreserved PBMC samples came from roughly 30 adults with confirmed HIV infection and were collected serially over a mean of about 6 years (range 1-12). Among the approximately 30 participants with HIV, ten to eleven were female. Test extractions of a monoclonal T-cell line alongside fewer than 40 polyclonal samples showed no cross-contamination during QIAcube processing. On the study overall, not on this receptor specifically: At every time point, the repertoire was dominated by expanded TRB clones first identified before ART initiation, although this dominance fluctuated and, in many PLHIV, declined after ART. The samples span the years 2004 to 2017, and the ART regimens used may be less effective than current regimens. Because pre-ART samples had limited cell numbers, unsorted PBMC were profiled rather than sorted CD4+ and CD8+ T cells. Limited PBMC availability meant only the TCR beta chain was sequenced, without alpha chain pairing. HIV repertoires had narrower CDR3 length ranges than controls, and the network structure suggested an antigen-experienced repertoire that shifted only slightly toward naive after ART. Inferences about post-ART repertoire changes are limited because no data were available on ART adherence, viral resistance or therapy changes. Starting ART was linked to a significant rise in TRB diversity, yet even with long-term ART the diversity remained significantly lower than in transplant donor controls.

The immunoSEQ hsTCRB v3.0 assay was used at survey level resolution to sequence the TRB variable region. The target sequencing depth for TRB was about 40,000-50,000 T-cell genomes per sample. An Illumina MiSeq with a v3 150-cycle kit was used to sequence the pooled TRB libraries. In the authors' own workflow: Repertoire analysis was run in R within a reproducible Nextflow workflow that covered QC, data transformation and analysis. Custom analyses were implemented in LymphoSeq2, an R package for AIRR-Seq data exploration. A few samples that produced fewer than 5000 total TRB sequences were removed, so approximately 190 HIV repertoires were analyzed. Among the roughly 190 retained HIV repertoires, about 57 were collected before ART initiation and under 150 after ART initiation. Repertoires were downsampled to 5000 TRB nucleotide sequences, with summary statistics averaged over 100 downsampling iterations. Only TRB sequences with CDR3 regions of at least seven amino acids were retained for analysis. A Shannon entropy-derived clonality score and the Gini coefficient were used to measure diversity. Repertoire networks linked the top 5000 CDR3 amino acid sequences whenever two sequences differed by an edit distance of one. GLIPH2 predicted antigen specificity groups and MHC restriction for TRB CDR3 amino acid sequences. To flag known CMV, EBV, HIV or tissue antigen associations, CDR3 amino acid sequences were matched against VDJdb and McPAS-TCR. Pre-ART, post-ART and control groups were compared with Wilcoxon signed-rank tests and Holm-Bonferroni correction. Entries here come from immuneACCESS through TCRdb and include only in-frame sequences with V and J called. Some clones fail to appear in such tables; in the studies checked, an unresolved V gene covers under half of the shortfall, and the cause of the remainder is unknown. V, J and clone size were drawn from that table, and D and trimming were deduced from the DNA. The sample records more than 25,000 clones, approximately 78% of which are singletons. The ten largest clonotypes hold more than 7.5% of the sample.

Concerning this clone itself: Its cognate antigen has yet to be identified. Base qualities are not at hand, and no much larger clone is one base apart.

At the junction V is shortened by 4 bases and J by 2 bases; bases outside the gene matches: 4. The CDR3, from cysteine to phenylalanine, totals 16 residues. Only the CDR3 region is kept as DNA, spanning 48 bases read in frame from base 1. CDR1 and CDR2 were assigned from the germline V gene as SGHRS and YFSETQ. Inclusion was restricted to participants for whom at least one PBMC sample before ART initiation and at least two post-ART samples were available. All participants with HIV were treated in the United States of America. Before DNA extraction, cryopreserved samples containing roughly 1-10 million PBMC were thawed and washed. At the time of the earliest PBMC sample, participants with HIV were aged between about 23 and 54 years. PBMC samples were contributed by each participant from 1-4 timepoints before ART initiation and 2-8 timepoints after ART initiation, with a median of 7 samples. For every participant, serial HIV viral load, CD4+ T-cell count, ART history and demographic data were obtained. A Qiagen kit on a QIAcube was used to extract genomic DNA from unsorted PBMC, with samples processed in batches of 12.

The sequencing used unsorted PBMCs, collected 3 years after starting antiretroviral therapy. The sequence links TRBV5-1 to TRBJ2-3; 13 of the junction bases match TRBD2. This receptor was taken from a man in his forties or fifties with HIV. The CDR3 in this case is CASSEGTSGVTDTQYF. In nucleotide form, the sequence is TGCGCCAGCAGCGAGGGGACTAGCGGGGTCACAGATACGCAGTATTTT.